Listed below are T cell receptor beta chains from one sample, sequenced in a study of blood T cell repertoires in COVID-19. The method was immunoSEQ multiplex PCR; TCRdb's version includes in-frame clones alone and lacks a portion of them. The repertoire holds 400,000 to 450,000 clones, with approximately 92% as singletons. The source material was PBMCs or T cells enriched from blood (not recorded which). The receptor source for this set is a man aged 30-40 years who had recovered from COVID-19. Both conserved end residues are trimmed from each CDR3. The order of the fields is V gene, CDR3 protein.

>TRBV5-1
ASSSTDYNEQF
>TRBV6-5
ASSHGQGPRYGYT
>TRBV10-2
ASKNSGTSDTQY
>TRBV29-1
SIRGGSLTDTQY
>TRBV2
ASSETPPGLF
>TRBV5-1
ASSLAAGAYAEAF
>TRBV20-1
SASSAGGETQY
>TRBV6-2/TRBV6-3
ASSYSLAGGVDTQY
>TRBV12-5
ASGYGRSYEQY
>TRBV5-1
ASSLRGQGFPEGYT